Each of the 8 T cell receptor beta chains below was sequenced from the same sample in a study of blood T cell repertoires in COVID-19. This table comes from immunoSEQ multiplex PCR, and its TCRdb copy is limited to in-frame clones, with some not included. The sample lists approximately 300,000 clones; 70% to 90% were seen once. What was sequenced was PBMCs or T cells enriched from blood (not recorded which). All receptors come from a woman between 25 and 40 years old who had recovered from COVID-19.

CDR3 amino acids: CASSPGTGFTQPQHF. The DNA for the CDR3 is TGTGCCAGCTCACCCGGGACAGGGTTCACTCAGCCCCAGCATTTT. This chain connects TRBV18 to TRBJ1-5; 9 bases align to TRBD1. V trimming: 3 bases; J trimming: 6 bases; junction bases outside the gene matches: 6. The CDR3 covers 15 residues. Per the germline V gene, CDR1 is KGHSH and CDR2 is LQKENI.

The chain uses TRBV5-5 and TRBJ2-3; 16 bases match TRBD2. The CDR3 extends over 20 amino acids. The junction had 10 bases not matched to a gene; V was cut back by 1 base and J by 2 bases. The germline V gene encodes CDR1 SGHKS and CDR2 YYEKEE (reference sequence). For the CDR3, the DNA is TGTGCCAGCAGCTTGTATGTGGGACTAGCGGGGGGGCCAGTCACAGATACGCAGTATTTT. Translated, it gives CASSLYVGLAGGPVTDTQYF. Drawing the rest from reference TRBV5-5 and TRBJ2-3, the complete variable domain is DAGVTQSPTHLIKTRGQQVTLRCSPISGHKSVSWYQQVLGQGPQFIFQYYEKEERGRGNFPDRFSARQFPNYSSELNVNALLLGDSALYLCASSLYVGLAGGPVTDTQYFGPGTRLTVL.

The V and J genes are TRBV4-1 and TRBJ1-2; no reliable D call. The CDR3 is made up of 15 amino acids. Trimming shortened V by 3 bases and J by 5 bases, and 16 bases separated the two germline ends. Germline-derived CDR1 and CDR2 are MGHRA and YSYEKL. CDR3: CASSHPVAGVYGYTF. The CDR3 nucleotides read TGCGCCAGCAGCCACCCCGTGGCCGGGGTGTATGGCTACACCTTC.

This chain uses TRBV5-4 with TRBJ1-4, with D possibly TRBD1 on 5 matching bases. CDR3 size: 17 residues. V lost 1 base to trimming and J lost 7 bases, with 20 bases between them. The germline gives CDR1 SGHNT, CDR2 YYREEE (reference sequence). The CDR3 is CASSLSPPPRGGEKLFF. The CDR3 coding sequence is TGTGCCAGCAGCTTGTCCCCTCCACCGCGGGGCGGTGAAAAACTGTTTTTT.

This clone was seen a few times. The chain couples TRBV18 to TRBJ1-2; weak D call: TRBD1 (6 bases). The CDR3 spans 18 residues. Trimming left V 0 bases short and J 4 bases short, with 21 bases between. The germline gives CDR1 KGHSH, CDR2 LQKENI. CDR3: CASSPPPNFGQITYGYTF. The CDR3 nucleotides read TGTGCCAGCTCACCACCACCTAATTTTGGACAGATAACCTATGGCTACACCTTC. The variable domain in full, with the rest retrieved from reference TRBV18 and TRBJ1-2, is NAGVMQNPRHLVRRRGQEARLRCSPMKGHSHVYWYRQLPEEGLKFMVYLQKENIIDESGMPKERFSAEFPKEGPSILRIQQVVRGDSAAYFCASSPPPNFGQITYGYTFGSGTRLTVV.

The chain recombines TRBV5-1 with TRBJ1-1; 12 bases agree with TRBD1. This CDR3 spans 14 amino acids. Germline assignment: CDR1 SGHRS and CDR2 YFSETQ. Losses at the gene ends were 4 bases for V and 10 bases for J; bases not matched to a gene: 8. This CDR3 is CASSQPGTGGLAFF. The DNA of the CDR3 is TGCGCCAGCAGCCAACCCGGGACAGGGGGCTTAGCTTTCTTT.

V is TRBV30 and J is TRBJ1-4; TRBD1 agrees at 7 bases. J lost 2 bases, V lost 2 bases, and 8 bases had no gene match. Germline lookup yields CDR1 GTSNPN and CDR2 SVGIG (reference sequence). The CDR3 totals 16 residues. CDR3: CAWSRAGGTTNEKLFF. In DNA form, the CDR3 reads TGTGCCTGGAGTCGGGCAGGGGGAACGACTAATGAAAAACTGTTTTTT.

The V gene is TRBV2, the J gene TRBJ1-2; D remains unclear. From germline, CDR1 is SNHLY and CDR2 FYNNEI. Trimming took 4 bases from V and 4 from J, leaving 22 bases between them. This CDR3 contains 17 residues. CDR3 region: CASSGADREARGYGYTF. CDR3 DNA: TGTGCCAGCAGTGGAGCTGATCGGGAGGCTCGGGGCTATGGCTACACCTTC.